This TCR beta chain appears in the sequencing data of a study of blood T cell repertoires in COVID-19. Looking at the study overall: The United States, Italy and Spain supplied acute and convalescent COVID-19 samples.

TCRdb's table, derived via immunoSEQ multiplex PCR, lists solely in-frame clones and lacks some. The sample includes some 240,000 clones, around four fifths of them seen just once. The CDR3 runs to 12 residues. V was shortened by 5 bases and J by 4 bases, with 7 bases between the two germline ends. Germline-derived CDR1 and CDR2 are ENHRY and SYGVKD. The sequence was obtained from a woman in her seventies with COVID-19, enrolled during active disease. Sequenced input: peripheral blood. This sequence joins TRBV10-3 and TRBJ2-3; D may be TRBD2 (5 bases). The CDR3 here is CAISKAADTQYF. DNA of the CDR3: TGTGCCATCAGTAAAGCGGCAGATACGCAGTATTTT.